This T cell receptor (beta chain) was found in a study of cytomegalovirus exposure and HLA in healthy donors. Study outcomes and limitations: Cytomegalovirus association was assigned to approximately 160 TCR beta chains. Excluded: some indistinguishable V segments such as TRBV6-2 and TRBV6-3. Earlier findings revealed that most TCR beta V segments proved productive either about 90% or about 30% of the time. Specificity of a few CMV-associated chains for CMV antigens was verified in vitro.

As concerns this clone: Its target is not known.

PCR employed 60 Vbeta and 13 Jbeta primers. Repertoires were generated with immunoSEQ multiplex PCR, while TCRdb's copy carries only in-frame clones and drops some. The sample has about 250,000 clones, around 65% seen once. CDR3 length: 13 residues. Trimming removed 0 bases from V and 5 bases from J, with 7 bases in between. Germline lookup yields CDR1 MNHEY and CDR2 SVGAGI. This clonotype was obtained from a female donor in good health and CMV-seronegative. The gene calls are TRBV6-5 and TRBJ1-2; D might be TRBD1 (5 bases). The sequenced material came from PBMCs. CDR3 region: CASSYSAGYGYTF. Written as DNA, the CDR3 is TGTGCCAGCAGTTACTCGGCAGGGTATGGCTACACCTTC.